This TCR beta chain derives from a study of memory CD4+ T cells and cytomegalovirus serostatus. In the study overall: This sample comes from healthy Belgian adults, roughly nine CMV seropositive, approximately 22 seronegative.

Under the authors' procedure: Out-of-frame sequences were removed, leaving some 2 million distinct TCRbeta sequences. Here immunoSEQ multiplex PCR was the method, and the copy in TCRdb shows in-frame clones only, minus some. V and J calls and clone size are given by that table; D and trimming were obtained from the DNA. The table records 40,000 to 60,000 clones, just under 80% of them present only once. This clone was counted once. The sort gate was single viable CD3+CD4+CD8-CD45RO+ cells for memory CD4+ T cells. Donors' CMV status reflects serum IgG against pp150, pp28, p38, p52. Germline-derived CDR1 and CDR2 are SGHNT and YYREEE (reference sequence). The CDR3 loop spans 15 amino acids. With 0 bases removed from V and 2 bases from J, the gap between germline ends came to 11 bases.

This sequence joins TRBV5-4 and TRBJ2-5; the D gene is possibly TRBD2 (6 bases). Sequencing was performed on memory CD4+ T cells from blood. The clonotype originates from an adult in good health and CMV-seronegative. CDR3 protein: CASSLAGGGQETQYF. For the CDR3, the DNA is TGTGCCAGCAGCTTGGCCGGGGGTGGTCAAGAGACCCAGTACTTC.